These 20 T cell receptor beta chains originate from one sample sequenced in a study of human T cells and chemical hapten exposure. TCRdb reprocessed the RACE reads with MiXCR, giving one entry per CDR3 protein. The sample includes some 32,000 distinct CDR3 sequences, 5.8% of them seen just once. Time point meaning: patch test 3, about 24 weeks after DPC sensitization. Treatment noted: therapeutic diphenylcyclopropenone sensitization with weekly scalp DPC. The sample in question was whole blood, obtained in connection with sensitization to the hapten diphenylcyclopropenone (DPC). The receptors derive from a man aged 25 to 45 with alopecia areata. Some clones in this sample may be carry-over from other donors' samples.

The table lists this clonotype with many counts. This sequence joins TRBV20-1 and TRBJ1-1; D gene uncertain. The germline V and J ends were trimmed by 3 bases and 1 base, with 9 bases remaining between them. Germline lookup yields CDR1 DFQATT and CDR2 SNEGSKA (reference sequence). The CDR3 length is 13 residues. In DNA form, the CDR3 reads TGCAGTGCTAGTGGTCCCGGGAACACTGAAGCTTTCTTT. This sequence encodes CSASGPGNTEAFF.

Many counts were recorded for this clonotype. This chain joins TRBV5-1 and TRBJ1-1; D uncertain. The CDR3 is 13 amino acids. Trimming removed 0 bases at V and 8 bases at J, with 11 bases between. Germline CDR1 and CDR2: SGHRS and YFSETQ. The CDR3 DNA is TGCGCCAGCAGCTTGGGAAGCGGCAGAGAAGCTTTCTTT. It encodes CASSLGSGREAFF.

This clonotype was observed at least ten times. The rearrangement links TRBV12-3 or TRBV12-4 to TRBJ2-5; 9 nucleotides line up with TRBD1. CDR3 size: 15 residues. V lost 5 bases, J lost 1 base, and 5 bases stayed unmatched. The CDR3 here is CASSRTGVGQETQYF. The CDR3 coding sequence is TGTGCCAGCAGTAGGACAGGGGTTGGCCAAGAGACCCAGTACTTC.

On this clonotype itself: A single base separates this from a much larger clone, so it may be a read error. The rearrangement joins TRBV6-2 or TRBV6-3 to TRBJ2-7; D remains ambiguous. Germline V gene lookup returns CDR1 MNHEY and CDR2 SVGEGT. The CDR3 totals 11 residues. CDR3 sequence (DNA): TGTGTCAGCAGTGCGACTGACCTGGAGTACTTC. Translating gives CVSSATDLEYF.

The V call is TRBV20-1, the J call TRBJ2-3, with D perhaps matching TRBD1 or TRBD2 (5 bases each). The CDR3 has 14 residues. The germline CDR1 and CDR2 sequences are DFQATT and SNEGSKA (reference sequence). The V end lost 2 bases, the J end lost 5 bases, and 14 bases lay between the germline ends. CDR3 sequence: CSARKGPVGDTQYF. DNA of the CDR3: TGCAGTGCTAGAAAGGGACCTGTAGGAGATACGCAGTATTTT.

This clonotype was detected ten times or more. The rearrangement links TRBV20-1 to TRBJ1-5; 7 bases are a match to TRBD1. The CDR3 length is 15 residues. Germline V gene sequence: CDR1 DFQATT, CDR2 SNEGSKA (reference sequence). V shed 2 bases and J 2 bases; nucleotides not matched to a gene: 6. In DNA, the CDR3 is TGCAGTGCTAGACCCTTGCAGGGGGGCAATCAGCCCCAGCATTTT. Residues: CSARPLQGGNQPQHF.

This clonotype was detected many times. The V gene is TRBV7-8, the J gene TRBJ2-7, with a possible D match to TRBD1 (6 bases). V was pared by 2 bases and J by 6 bases, with 17 bases between. Germline assignment: CDR1 SGHVS and CDR2 FQNEAQ. The CDR3 contains 15 residues. The CDR3: CASSLNQQGVSEQYF. Here the CDR3 DNA reads TGTGCCAGCAGCTTAAACCAACAGGGTGTAAGCGAGCAGTACTTC.

Many counts were recorded for this clonotype. The chain joins TRBV7-2 to TRBJ2-3, with 11 bases fitting TRBD2. Germline V gene lookup returns CDR1 SGHTA and CDR2 FQGNSA. CDR3 length equals 16 residues. The V and J ends lost 5 bases and 5 bases, in that order; junction bases with no gene match: 9. The CDR3 reads CASSPLLAGVQDTQYF. In DNA, the CDR3 is TGTGCCAGCAGCCCCCTACTAGCGGGGGTCCAAGATACGCAGTATTTT.

This clonotype occurred many times. V and J are TRBV7-2 and TRBJ2-7, with a tentative D call TRBD1 (5 bases). The CDR3 length is 14 residues. V lost 2 bases and J lost 6, with 14 bases in between. The germline V gene encodes CDR1 SGHTA and CDR2 FQGNSA. The CDR3 DNA follows: TGTGCCAGCAGCTTAAGTGGGGCCGCACGCGAGCAGTACTTC. Translation: CASSLSGAAREQYF.

This clonotype was detected many times. The chain combines TRBV7-2 with TRBJ2-2; TRBD1 or TRBD2 may be the D gene (5 bases each). Trimming shortened V by 5 bases and J by 7 bases, and 20 bases separated the two germline ends. This CDR3 contains 16 residues. Germline loops: CDR1 SGHTA, CDR2 FQGNSA. CDR3 amino acids: CASSPTGPSYGGELFF. The DNA of the CDR3 is TGTGCCAGCAGCCCGACGGGGCCTTCTTACGGCGGGGAGCTGTTTTTT.

The chain couples TRBV30 to TRBJ2-1; D ambiguous. The length of the CDR3 is 11 residues. Germline-derived CDR1 and CDR2 are GTSNPN and SVGIG (reference sequence). V lost 2 bases and J lost 7, with 6 bases in between. CDR3 protein: CAWSILNEQFF. In nucleotides, the CDR3 is TGTGCCTGGAGTATATTAAATGAGCAGTTCTTC.

This clonotype was seen at least ten times. The chain is built from TRBV10-3 and TRBJ2-1, with a tentative D call TRBD2 (6 bases). Looked up from germline, CDR1 is ENHRY and CDR2 is SYGVKD. The germline V and J ends were trimmed by 6 bases and 7 bases, with 13 bases remaining between them. The CDR3 loop spans 13 amino acids. Written as DNA, the CDR3 is TGTGCCATCAGGGAGGGCCTTGGGAATGAGCAGTTCTTC. Amino acid sequence: CAIREGLGNEQFF.

The sample holds many counts of this clonotype. The chain is built from TRBV12-3 or TRBV12-4 and TRBJ1-5; D remains unclear. The CDR3 has 12 amino acids. V was shortened by 3 bases and J by 15 bases, with 15 bases between the two germline ends. The CDR3, as DNA: TGTGCCAGCAGTTTGTCGCGAGCCGCCGGGCATTTT. The encoded protein is CASSLSRAAGHF.

Ten or more counts support this clonotype. The rearrangement uses TRBV29-1 and TRBJ2-7, with D tentatively TRBD2 (5 bases). V lost 7 bases and J 3 bases, leaving 7 bases between the germline ends. Germline CDR1 and CDR2: SQVTM and ANQGSEA. This CDR3 is built from 10 residues. CDR3 in amino acids: CSGGDYEQYF. CDR3 nucleotide sequence: TGCAGCGGGGGAGACTACGAGCAGTACTTC.

In this sample, this clonotype turned up many times. The genes are TRBV29-1 and TRBJ2-5, with 10 bases matching TRBD2. The CDR3 is 16 residues long. Trimming cost V 7 bases and J 1 base; bases outside gene matches: 12. Germline assignment: CDR1 SQVTM and CDR2 ANQGSEA. Here the CDR3 DNA reads TGCAGCGCCGGAGGGGTTCTAGCGGGGGTCCAAGAGACCCAGTACTTC. Translated, it gives CSAGGVLAGVQETQYF.

This clonotype appeared many times. The chain joins TRBV2 to TRBJ2-3, with unresolved D. The CDR3 extends over 13 amino acids. The germline V and J ends were trimmed by 8 bases and 1 base, with 10 bases remaining between them. Germline V lookup: CDR1 SNHLY, CDR2 FYNNEI. This chain's CDR3 is CASWSLGTDTQYF. CDR3 nucleotides: TGTGCCAGCTGGAGCCTTGGCACAGATACGCAGTATTTT.

Within the sample, this clonotype is medium-sized. This chain links TRBV9 with TRBJ2-5, with a weak D call TRBD1 (5 bases). The CDR3 consists of 16 residues. Germline CDR1 SGDLS, CDR2 YYNGEE. The germline V and J ends were trimmed by 0 bases and 5 bases, with 17 bases remaining between them. The CDR3 here is CASSVGFSQGIETQYF. CDR3 bases: TGTGCCAGCAGCGTAGGGTTTTCGCAGGGTATCGAGACCCAGTACTTC. The whole variable domain, filled in from reference TRBV9 and TRBJ2-5, reads DSGVTQTPKHLITATGQRVTLRCSPRSGDLSVYWYQQSLDQGLQFLIQYYNGEERAKGNILERFSAQQFPDLHSELNLSSLELGDSALYFCASSVGFSQGIETQYFGPGTRLLVL.

This clonotype has a count of ten or more. V is TRBV5-1 and J is TRBJ1-5, with D uncertain. The CDR3 spans 15 residues. The germline V and J ends were trimmed by 0 bases and 1 base, with 8 bases remaining between them. The V gene's germline CDR1 is SGHRS and CDR2 YFSETQ. CDR3 coding DNA: TGCGCCAGCAGCTTGGAGGGTAGCAGCAATCAGCCCCAGCATTTT. This encodes CASSLEGSSNQPQHF. Combining the CDR3 with reference TRBV5-1 and TRBJ1-5 gives the whole variable domain KAGVTQTPRYLIKTRGQQVTLSCSPISGHRSVSWYQQTPGQGLQFLFEYFSETQRNKGNFPGRFSGRQFSNSRSEMNVSTLELGDSALYLCASSLEGSSNQPQHFGDGTRLSIL.

This clonotype was seen many times. The chain joins TRBV4-3 to TRBJ2-7; 9 bases are shared with TRBD1. Trimming at V came to 2 bases and at J to 6 bases, leaving 20 bases not matched to a gene. The CDR3 spans 19 residues. CDR1 is LGHNA and CDR2 is YSLEER in the germline V gene. CDR3 in amino acids: CASSQQTGTGKGEQCEQYF. The DNA for the CDR3 is TGCGCCAGCAGCCAACAGACAGGGACAGGGAAGGGCGAGCAGTGCGAGCAGTACTTC.

As DNA, the CDR3 is TGTGCCAGCAGCCGGTTCTACGATGAAGCTTTCTTT. Its protein product is CASSRFYDEAFF. This chain connects TRBV28 to TRBJ1-1; D is unclear. The CDR3 spans 12 residues. Germline lookup yields CDR1 MDHEN and CDR2 SYDVKM. The V gene lost 6 bases and the J gene lost 7 bases, with 12 bases spanning the gap.